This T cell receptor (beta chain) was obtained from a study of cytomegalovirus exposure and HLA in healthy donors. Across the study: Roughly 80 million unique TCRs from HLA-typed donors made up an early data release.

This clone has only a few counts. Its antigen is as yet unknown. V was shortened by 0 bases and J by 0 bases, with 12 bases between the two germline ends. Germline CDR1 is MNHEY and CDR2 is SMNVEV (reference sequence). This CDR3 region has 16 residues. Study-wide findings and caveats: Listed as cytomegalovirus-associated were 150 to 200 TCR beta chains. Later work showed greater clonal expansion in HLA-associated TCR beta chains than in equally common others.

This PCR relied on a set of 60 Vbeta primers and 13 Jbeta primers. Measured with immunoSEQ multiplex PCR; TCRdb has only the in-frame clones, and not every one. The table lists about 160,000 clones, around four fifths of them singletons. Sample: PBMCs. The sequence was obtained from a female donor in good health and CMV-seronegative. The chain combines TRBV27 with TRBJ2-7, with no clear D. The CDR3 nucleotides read TGTGCCAGCAGTTTATCCGGCGGAACTAACTCCTACGAGCAGTACTTC. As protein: CASSLSGGTNSYEQYF.